Listed below are T cell receptor beta chains from one sample, sequenced in a study of blood T cell repertoires in COVID-19. Libraries were prepared by immunoSEQ multiplex PCR; TCRdb keeps only in-frame clonotypes and omits some of them. The sample records 200,000 to 300,000 clones, 85% being singletons. The specimen sequenced was peripheral blood. Every receptor here comes from a woman aged 55-70 years with active or convalescent COVID-19. CDR3s include the opening cysteine and the closing phenylalanine or tryptophan. The D gene is left open where the match is weak. Size values are once, few and many counts, or a class for expanded clones, and some rows have none.

size,J,D,V,DNA,CDR3
NA,TRBJ2-3,NA,TRBV19,TGTGCCAGTAGTAATGGGTTCCGGGGGGATACGCAGTATTTT,CASSNGFRGDTQYF
NA,TRBJ1-5,TRBD1,TRBV2,TGTGCCAGCAGTGCCCCGACAGGGGCTCAGCCCCAGCATTTT,CASSAPTGAQPQHF
NA,TRBJ1-2,NA,TRBV7-9,TGTGCCAGCAGCCAGCAGGGCAGGGAAGGAGGCTACACCTTC,CASSQQGREGGYTF
once,TRBJ2-7,NA,TRBV6-5,TGTGCCAGCAGTTACGGTTCGACTTACGAGCAGTACTTC,CASSYGSTYEQYF
NA,TRBJ1-4,NA,TRBV30,TGTGCCGGGCAAGGGGGACCTAATGAAAAACTGTTTTTT,CAGQGGPNEKLFF
NA,TRBJ1-3,TRBD1,TRBV2,TGTGCCAGCAGCTCATTCGTTCTGCGGACAGGGCCCGAAAGCTCTGGAAACACCATATATTTT,CASSSFVLRTGPESSGNTIYF
NA,TRBJ1-4,NA,TRBV7-9,TGTGCCAGCAGCCCGGGACGGGAGAATGAAAAACTGTTTTTT,CASSPGRENEKLFF
NA,TRBJ2-7,NA,TRBV25-1,TGTGCCAGCAGTGAATTCGGGAGAGCCCACGAGCAGTACTTC,CASSEFGRAHEQYF
NA,TRBJ1-1,TRBD1,TRBV4-1,TGCGCCAGCAGCCCCCCACAGGGGGCAAGGGAAGCTTTCTTT,CASSPPQGAREAFF
NA,TRBJ2-3,TRBD2,TRBV9,TGTGCCAGCAGCTTACTAGCGGAGTTCACAGATACGCAGTATTTT,CASSLLAEFTDTQYF
few,TRBJ2-7,NA,TRBV9,TGTGCCAGCAGCGTAGCTGACACAGCCTACGAGCAGTACTTC,CASSVADTAYEQYF
NA,TRBJ1-1,TRBD1,TRBV11-1,TGTGCCAGCAGCTGGGACAGATTGAACACTGAAGCTTTCTTT,CASSWDRLNTEAFF
NA,TRBJ2-3,TRBD2,TRBV3-1/TRBV3-2,TGTGCCAGCAGCCTGCGGCGGGGGGGCAATCCAGATACGCAGTATTTT,CASSLRRGGNPDTQYF
NA,TRBJ2-1,NA,TRBV5-6,TGTGCCAGCAGCTTGGCGGCGGGTAGCGGACCATACAATGAGCAGTTCTTC,CASSLAAGSGPYNEQFF
NA,TRBJ1-5,TRBD1,TRBV15,TGTGCCACCAGCAGGATAGGACAGGGCGGTCAGCCCCAGCATTTT,CATSRIGQGGQPQHF
NA,TRBJ1-6,NA,TRBV4-2,TGTGCCAGCAGCCAAGTAGACTGGAATTCACCCCTCCACTTT,CASSQVDWNSPLHF
NA,TRBJ1-5,NA,TRBV19,TGTGCCAGTAAGTTCTCTATCTATAGCAATCAGCCCCAGCATTTT,CASKFSIYSNQPQHF
NA,TRBJ2-1,TRBD2,TRBV9,TGTGCCAGCAGCGTAGAATTATCAGGCGGGAGGGCTGAGCAGTTCTTC,CASSVELSGGRAEQFF
NA,TRBJ2-2,TRBD2,TRBV3-1/TRBV3-2,TGTGCCAGCAGCCGGGGACTAGCGGGACCGAACACCGGGGAGCTGTTTTTT,CASSRGLAGPNTGELFF
NA,TRBJ1-4,NA,TRBV4-1,TGCGCCAGCAGCCAAGAGGGGAAGAGATGGGGGGATGGCGAAAAACTGTTTTTT,CASSQEGKRWGDGEKLFF
few,TRBJ1-4,NA,TRBV28,TGTGCCAGCAGTTTACAGGGACTTAATGAAAAACTGTTTTTT,CASSLQGLNEKLFF
NA,TRBJ2-3,NA,TRBV30,TGTGCCTGGAGTGTAGTCGGGGGCACAGATACGCAGTATTTT,CAWSVVGGTDTQYF
NA,TRBJ1-1,TRBD1,TRBV7-9,TGTGCCAGCAGCCGATTTTTTAGGACAGGGACGAACACTGAAGCTTTCTTT,CASSRFFRTGTNTEAFF
NA,TRBJ1-2,NA,TRBV4-2,TGTGCCAGCAGCCAAGGTGCGACACAAGCTAACTATGGCTACACCTTC,CASSQGATQANYGYTF
NA,TRBJ1-3,NA,TRBV6-5,TGTGCCAGCAGGCCCGGGAGTGGAAACACCATATATTTT,CASRPGSGNTIYF
medium-sized,TRBJ2-1,TRBD2,TRBV10-1,TGCGCCAGCAGTGAGAGCGGGAACGGCGATGAGCAGTTCTTC,CASSESGNGDEQFF
NA,TRBJ1-3,TRBD1,TRBV18,TGTGCCAGCTCACCTGGACAGGCCAAAGGAAACACCATATATTTT,CASSPGQAKGNTIYF
once,TRBJ2-1,TRBD1,TRBV18,TGTGCCAGCACAACGGGACAGGGAGACAATGAGCAGTTCTTC,CASTTGQGDNEQFF
NA,TRBJ2-1,TRBD2,TRBV2,TGTGCCAGCAACCAGGCCGGACTAGCGGTAATCAATGAGCAGTTCTTC,CASNQAGLAVINEQFF
few,TRBJ1-3,NA,TRBV11-2,TGTGCCAGCAGCTTATTCCGCCTCGGTTCTGGAAACACCATATATTTT,CASSLFRLGSGNTIYF
NA,TRBJ1-3,NA,TRBV6-5,TGTGCCAGCAGTCTTGACAGGCCTTCTGGAAACACCATATATTTT,CASSLDRPSGNTIYF
NA,TRBJ2-7,TRBD1,TRBV12-5,TGTGCTAGTGGTCTGGGACAGGGGGAAACCTACGAGCAGTACTTC,CASGLGQGETYEQYF
NA,TRBJ1-2,NA,TRBV2,TGTGCCAGCACGCAGGCCGCTAACTATGGCTACACCTTC,CASTQAANYGYTF
NA,TRBJ2-3,NA,TRBV18,TGTGCCAGCTCTCCGACAGAAGATACGCAGTATTTT,CASSPTEDTQYF
NA,TRBJ2-7,TRBD2,TRBV5-1,TGCGCCAGCAGCCAACCGGGACTAGGCACCTACGAGCAGTACTTC,CASSQPGLGTYEQYF
once,TRBJ1-5,TRBD1,TRBV15,TGTGCCACCAGCAGGGACAGGGGAAATCAGCCCCAGCATTTT,CATSRDRGNQPQHF
few,TRBJ2-6,TRBD1,TRBV5-6,TGTGCCAGCAGCCGCGGGACAGGGGGTGCCCTGACTTTC,CASSRGTGGALTF
NA,TRBJ2-3,NA,TRBV19,TGTGCCAGTAGTATATCTGGCCGTACAGATACGCAGTATTTT,CASSISGRTDTQYF
NA,TRBJ2-1,TRBD2,TRBV2,TGTGCCAGCAGTGTGGCTAGCGGGGGGAACTACAATGAGCAGTTCTTC,CASSVASGGNYNEQFF
NA,TRBJ1-5,TRBD1,TRBV11-2,TGTGCCAGCAGCATAACAGGGGTTCAGCCCCAGCATTTT,CASSITGVQPQHF
NA,TRBJ2-7,NA,TRBV11-3,TGTGCCAGCAGCTTATCCTACTCCCGCTACGAGCAGTACTTC,CASSLSYSRYEQYF
NA,TRBJ2-5,TRBD2,TRBV19,TGTGCCAGTAGTCCCCTGGGACTAGCGGGGGGGCTGGAGACCCAGTACTTC,CASSPLGLAGGLETQYF
NA,TRBJ2-6,NA,TRBV16,TGTGCCAGCAGCCCCTTAGACGGAGCCTCTGGGGCCAACGTCCTGACTTTC,CASSPLDGASGANVLTF
NA,TRBJ2-2,NA,TRBV5-1,TGCGCCAGCAGCTCAACGCGGGGTAACACCGGGGAGCTGTTTTTT,CASSSTRGNTGELFF
NA,TRBJ2-5,NA,TRBV10-2,TGCGCCAGCAGTGTGGTGGGCCGCCAAGAGACCCAGTACTTC,CASSVVGRQETQYF
NA,TRBJ2-1,TRBD1,TRBV7-3,TGTGCCAGCAGCTTATACAAGGGGGCCCACAATGAGCAGTTCTTC,CASSLYKGAHNEQFF
NA,TRBJ1-2,NA,TRBV7-9,TGTGCCAGCAGCCCAGTGGGCCTTAGGCACTATGGCTACACCTTC,CASSPVGLRHYGYTF
NA,TRBJ2-5,TRBD2,TRBV5-1,TGCGCCAGCAGCCTCGCGGTAGCGGGGGGCCAAGAGACCCAGTACTTC,CASSLAVAGGQETQYF
few,TRBJ2-1,TRBD2,TRBV11-3,TGTGCCAGCAGCCGGTGGACTAGCGGGAGTGGGTCCTACAATGAGCAGTTCTTC,CASSRWTSGSGSYNEQFF
NA,TRBJ2-5,NA,TRBV10-3,TGTGCCATCAGTGACTACAGGAAAGAGACCCAGTACTTC,CAISDYRKETQYF